The sequence of this T cell receptor (beta chain) was determined in a study of STAT3 mutations in large granular lymphocyte leukemia. Study findings and constraints: Every T-cell large granular lymphocyte leukemia patient had at least one immunodominant TCR beta clonotype. No sample exists from the first appearance of each clone. TCR clonotype switching after therapy occurred in about 30% of the 18 patients.

Remarks on this clone: Its antigen is not known.

Sequencing was performed with immunoSEQ multiplex PCR; in TCRdb, only in-frame clones are kept and a portion is missing. The repertoire holds 20,000 to 30,000 clones, with around 93% as singletons. Per germline, CDR1 SGHNT and CDR2 YYREEE (reference sequence). The CDR3 contains 15 residues. V dropped 9 bases and J dropped 3 bases, with 20 bases sitting between them. The rearrangement uses TRBV5-4 and TRBJ2-3, with D possibly called TRBD1 or TRBD2 (5 bases each). The sample comprised peripheral blood mononuclear cells. The source is a man aged 40-50 years with T-cell large granular lymphocyte leukemia. Some clones in this sample may be carry-over from other donors' samples. The CDR3 DNA reads TGTGCCACAAAAACTAGGCAGGGAGAGACAGATACGCAGTATTTT. Its protein is CATKTRQGETDTQYF. Using reference TRBV5-4 and TRBJ2-3 for the parts outside the CDR3, the full variable domain is ETGVTQSPTHLIKTRGQQVTLRCSSQSGHNTVSWYQQALGQGPQFIFQYYREEENGRGNFPPRFSGLQFPNYSSELNVNALELDDSALYLCATKTRQGETDTQYFGPGTRLTVL.